What follows describes a single TCR beta chain. No antigen is known for it. After removal of 5 bases from V and 7 bases from J, the junction contained 8 bases not matched to a gene. This CDR3 has 15 residues. Germline CDR1 and CDR2: LNHDA and SQIVND (reference sequence). Libraries were prepared by immunoSEQ multiplex PCR; TCRdb keeps only in-frame clonotypes and omits some of them. In the table there are around 99,000 clones, 90% of which are singletons. The data were obtained in a study of OX40 agonist ivuxolimab in advanced cancers. Overall study: Enrolled patients in dose escalation had cancers that were hepatocellular carcinoma, melanoma, renal cell or head and neck cancer.

Study findings and constraints: It was also the case that some nonresponders had low normalized T-cell clonal expansion. In the 0.1-3.0 mg/kg groups, partial responders showed among the lowest expansion.

This TCR came from an adult with an advanced solid tumor such as melanoma, head and neck, liver or kidney cancer. The specimen comprised CD4+ or CD8+ T cells sorted from blood, sampled in a trial of the OX40 agonist ivuxolimab. The rearrangement uses TRBV19 and TRBJ2-2, with 9 nucleotides matching TRBD2. The CDR3 nucleotides read TGTGCCAGTAGTTCTGGCGGGAGGGGAATCGGGGAGCTGTTTTTT. It encodes CASSSGGRGIGELFF. Variable domain in full (rest from reference TRBV19 and TRBJ2-2): DGGITQSPKYLFRKEGQNVTLSCEQNLNHDAMYWYRQDPGQGLRLIYYSQIVNDFQKGDIAEGYSVSREKKESFPLTVTSAQKNPTAFYLCASSSGGRGIGELFFGEGSRLTVL.